This TCR beta chain was found in a study of T-cell memory formation after mild COVID-19. This clonotype has a handful of counts. Barcoded TCR alpha and TCR beta cDNA libraries with UMIs came from 5'RACE using constant-segment primers. TCRdb re-derived calls from the 5' RACE reads in MiXCR, one entry per CDR3 protein. There are 200,000 or so distinct CDR3 sequences in the sample; 15% to 20% occur only once, and 2.4% lies in the top ten. The TCR sequence derives from an adult woman who had mild COVID-19 (a few samples of this study predate the infection). Cell type and time point are not known. The sample consisted of PBMCs or a T cell subset sorted from them (not recorded which).

The CDR3 loop reads CSASRQRSLAKNIQYF. The DNA of the CDR3 is TGCAGTGCTAGCAGACAGCGAAGCTTAGCCAAAAACATTCAGTACTTC. V and J are TRBV20-1 and TRBJ2-4, with D tentatively TRBD1 (5 bases). Germline CDR1 and CDR2: DFQATT and SNEGSKA (reference sequence). The CDR3 spans 16 residues. Trimming stripped 3 bases from V and 0 bases from J, with 15 bases between.